This T cell receptor (beta chain) appears in the sequencing data of a study of T cells in Graves' hyperthyroidism and ophthalmopathy. Uncontrolled infection, other autoimmune disease, pregnancy or lactation barred patients from enrollment. This clonotype was seen ten or more times. Germline values: CDR1 MNHNS, CDR2 SASEGT. Deletions cut 5 bases from V and 7 bases from J, with 20 bases between. CDR3 size: 15 residues. Amplification of TCR beta CDR3 regions used RNA as the template. First-round RT-PCR targeting the TCR CDR3 was performed with the HTBI primer set. TCRdb re-called the multiplex PCR reads through MiXCR, storing one row per CDR3 protein. Of 500,000 to 550,000 distinct CDR3 sequences in the sample, 20% were seen once.

The chain has TRBV6-1 and TRBJ1-2; no clear D gene. Sequenced material: blood. The TCR was taken from a young man with Graves' hyperthyroidism. CDR3 residues: CASSREPSMSRGYTF. CDR3 bases: TGTGCCAGCAGTAGGGAGCCCAGTATGAGTCGTGGCTACACCTTC.